A single sample is the source of the 32 T cell receptor beta chains below, sequenced in a study of cytomegalovirus exposure and HLA in healthy donors (dated by TCRdb to between 2016 and 2019). Library preparation was by the immunoSEQ multiplex PCR assay. The multiplex PCR relied on a mix of 60 forward primers for TCR Vbeta segments and 13 reverse primers for TCR Jbeta segments. Entries here come from immuneACCESS through TCRdb and include only in-frame sequences with V and J called. Some clones fail to appear in such tables; in the studies checked, an unresolved V gene covers under half of the shortfall, and the cause of the remainder is unknown. The sample records over 85,000 clones, 75% to 80% of which are singletons. 9.6% of the sample rests with the top ten. Sequenced: PBMCs. All receptors derive from a male donor in good health and CMV-seropositive.

This chain connects TRBV23-1 to TRBJ2-5, with 9 positions matching TRBD1. The J call is in doubt because the DNA end fits TRBJ2-7 better. TRBV23-1 is noted as an ORF with a role that remains uncertain. CDR3 length equals 14 residues. CDR3 nucleotide sequence: TGCGCCAGCAGTCACCGGGACAGGGTGTACGAGCAGTACTTC. Its protein product is CASSHRDRVYEQYF.

This clone appeared a few times. The V and J genes are TRBV2 and TRBJ1-2; 9 nucleotides line up with TRBD1. The CDR3 spans 13 residues. CDR1 and CDR2 (germline): SNHLY, FYNNEI. J gave up 6 bases and V 7 bases, and 6 bases lay outside the gene matches. CDR3 in amino acids: CASTVDRGDGYTF. The CDR3 nucleotides are TGTGCCAGCACCGTGGACAGGGGAGATGGCTACACCTTC.

For this clone: Other nucleotide sequences in the sample specify the same CDR3. This chain joins TRBV6-1 and TRBJ1-1; D is perhaps TRBD1 (5 bases). The CDR3 totals 14 residues. V shed 4 bases and J shed 0 bases, with 9 bases lying between them. Germline CDR1 is MNHNS and CDR2 is SASEGT. The CDR3 here is CASSVQVLNTEAFF. CDR3 DNA sequence: TGTGCCAGCAGTGTACAGGTCCTGAACACTGAAGCTTTCTTT.

The chain combines TRBV2 with TRBJ2-7, with TRBD2 identical over 8 bases. The V gene end was trimmed by 6 bases and the J gene end by 0 bases; junction bases not matched to a gene: 10. The V gene's germline CDR1 is SNHLY and CDR2 FYNNEI. The CDR3 runs 16 residues. Here the CDR3 DNA reads TGTGCCAGCAGCTCCGGGGGGGCGGGAAACTCCTACGAGCAGTACTTC. Translation: CASSSGGAGNSYEQYF. Complete variable domain (other parts from reference TRBV2 and TRBJ2-7): EPEVTQTPSHQVTQMGQEVILRCVPISNHLYFYWYRQILGQKVEFLVSFYNNEISEKSEIFDDQFSVERPDGSNFTLKIRSTKLEDSAMYFCASSSGGAGNSYEQYFGPGTRLTVT.

A note on this clone: Within the sample, other DNA sequences also encode this same CDR3. V usage is TRBV19 and J usage is TRBJ2-1; 9 bases map to TRBD2. The CDR3 loop spans 15 amino acids. V was pared by 8 bases and J by 0 bases, with 5 bases of the junction left unmatched. The germline V gene encodes CDR1 LNHDA and CDR2 SQIVND (reference sequence). CDR3 amino acids: CASSGLAHSYNEQFF. In DNA form, the CDR3 reads TGTGCCAGTTCGGGACTAGCCCACTCCTACAATGAGCAGTTCTTC.

The chain recombines TRBV7-9 with TRBJ2-6; 8 positions match TRBD1. Germline V gene lookup returns CDR1 SEHNR and CDR2 FQNEAQ (reference sequence). The CDR3 extends over 16 amino acids. Trimming cost V 5 bases and J 2 bases; bases outside gene matches: 5. CDR3: CASSLRTGTGANVLTF. CDR3 DNA sequence: TGTGCCAGCAGCCTCAGGACAGGGACTGGGGCCAACGTCCTGACTTTC.

This chain joins TRBV9 and TRBJ2-1, with 7 bases fitting TRBD2. Unmatched junction bases numbered 7, after V lost 4 bases and J lost 6 bases. The germline V gene encodes CDR1 SGDLS and CDR2 YYNGEE. The CDR3 contains 14 residues. DNA for the CDR3: TGTGCCAGCAGCCCTCACGGGGGGAGCAATGAGCAGTTCTTC. As protein: CASSPHGGSNEQFF.

The chain combines TRBV6-6 with TRBJ2-3; 13 nucleotides match TRBD2. The CDR3 has 16 residues. Germline-derived CDR1 and CDR2 are MNHNY and SVGAGI (reference sequence). J was trimmed by 2 bases and V by 5 bases; bases with no gene match: 4. The CDR3: CASSRTSGGITDTQYF. CDR3 in DNA: TGTGCCAGCAGTCGGACTAGCGGGGGTATCACAGATACGCAGTATTTT.

The chain employs TRBV7-9 and TRBJ2-5, with D possibly being TRBD1 (6 bases). The end of the DNA is better explained by TRBJ2-7, so the J call may be wrong. Germline values: CDR1 SEHNR, CDR2 FQNEAQ (reference sequence). The CDR3 has 15 residues. Written as DNA, the CDR3 is TGTGCCAGCAGCTTAGGGGGGCTATACTCCTACGAGCAGTACTTC. Protein product: CASSLGGLYSYEQYF.

In this sample, this clone turned up a few times. The chain couples TRBV7-8 to TRBJ2-6; D is ambiguous. The CDR3 is made up of 13 amino acids. Germline V CDR1 and CDR2: SGHVS, FQNEAQ. Trimming pared 5 bases from V and 5 bases from J, leaving 7 bases between. The CDR3 here is CASSLGWANVLTF. As DNA, the CDR3 is TGTGCCAGCAGCCTCGGTTGGGCCAACGTCCTGACTTTC.

The chain uses TRBV5-6 and TRBJ2-7, with 10 nucleotides matching TRBD1. CDR3 length equals 17 residues. Per germline, CDR1 SGHDT and CDR2 YYEEEE. The V and J ends lost 0 bases and 2 bases, in that order; junction bases with no gene match: 8. CDR3 loop: CASSLAPGQGLPYEQYF. CDR3 DNA sequence: TGTGCCAGCAGCTTGGCACCGGGACAGGGGCTCCCCTACGAGCAGTACTTC.

This clone was seen a few times. The rearrangement joins TRBV19 to TRBJ2-7; TRBD1 matches 10 bases. This CDR3 spans 16 amino acids. Germline CDR1 LNHDA, CDR2 SQIVND (reference sequence). The ends lost 5 bases at V and 1 base at J; junction bases unmatched: 8. CDR3 nucleotides: TGTGCCAGTAGTCTCCGACAGGGGGCGAGGTCCTACGAGCAGTACTTC. This encodes CASSLRQGARSYEQYF. The whole variable domain, remainder taken from reference TRBV19 and TRBJ2-7, is DGGITQSPKYLFRKEGQNVTLSCEQNLNHDAMYWYRQDPGQGLRLIYYSQIVNDFQKGDIAEGYSVSREKKESFPLTVTSAQKNPTAFYLCASSLRQGARSYEQYFGPGTRLTVT.

The V gene is TRBV7-6, the J gene TRBJ2-2; D might be TRBD2 (5 bases). The V gene's germline CDR1 is SGHVS and CDR2 FNYEAQ. The CDR3 totals 16 residues. With 4 bases removed from V and 1 base from J, the gap between germline ends came to 13 bases. The CDR3 loop reads CASSSQRQKNTGELFF. In DNA form, the CDR3 reads TGTGCCAGCAGCTCACAGCGGCAAAAGAACACCGGGGAGCTGTTTTTT. Full variable domain (rest looked up from reference TRBV7-6 and TRBJ2-2): GAGVSQSPRYKVTKRGQDVALRCDPISGHVSLYWYRQALGQGPEFLTYFNYEAQQDKSGLPNDRFSAERPEGSISTLTIQRTEQRDSAMYRCASSSQRQKNTGELFFGEGSRLTVL.

The rearrangement joins TRBV9 to TRBJ2-3, with TRBD2 matching over 7 bases. Trimming removed 0 bases from V and 4 bases from J; junction bases left unmatched: 2. Looked up from germline, CDR1 is SGDLS and CDR2 is YYNGEE. CDR3 size: 14 residues. CDR3 amino acids: CASSVEGGADTQYF. The CDR3 coding sequence is TGTGCCAGCAGCGTAGAGGGAGGGGCAGATACGCAGTATTTT.

The chain combines TRBV15 with TRBJ2-7; 7 nucleotides match TRBD2. The trim removed 1 base at V and 5 bases at J, leaving 8 bases unmatched. The length of the CDR3 is 15 residues. Germline V gene data show CDR1 as LNHNV and CDR2 as YYDKDF (reference sequence). CDR3 sequence reads: CATSRARGTTDEQYF. In DNA form, the CDR3 reads TGTGCCACCAGCAGAGCCCGGGGGACTACGGACGAGCAGTACTTC. The variable domain in full, with the rest retrieved from reference TRBV15 and TRBJ2-7, is DAMVIQNPRYQVTQFGKPVTLSCSQTLNHNVMYWYQQKSSQAPKLLFHYYDKDFNNEADTPDNFQSRRPNTSFCFLDIRSPGLGDTAMYLCATSRARGTTDEQYFGPGTRLTVT.

The chain carries TRBV28 and TRBJ2-2, with D perhaps TRBD2 (6 bases). The CDR3 spans 16 residues. From germline, CDR1 is MDHEN and CDR2 SYDVKM. Trimming pared 6 bases from V and 7 bases from J, leaving 21 bases between. The CDR3 DNA reads as TGTGCCAGCAGCCGACCGCGACTAGATAGGATCGGGGAGCTGTTTTTT. Translation gives CASSRPRLDRIGELFF.

This chain connects TRBV18 to TRBJ2-1; 8 positions agree with TRBD2. The germline V gene has CDR1 KGHSH and CDR2 LQKENI. Losses at the gene ends were 3 bases for V and 8 bases for J; bases not matched to a gene: 9. There are 15 residues in the CDR3. CDR3 loop: CASSPPGLGVYEQFF. CDR3 DNA sequence: TGTGCCAGCTCACCGCCGGGACTAGGGGTTTATGAGCAGTTCTTC. The full variable domain, rest sourced from reference TRBV18 and TRBJ2-1, is NAGVMQNPRHLVRRRGQEARLRCSPMKGHSHVYWYRQLPEEGLKFMVYLQKENIIDESGMPKERFSAEFPKEGPSILRIQQVVRGDSAAYFCASSPPGLGVYEQFFGPGTRLTVL.

The chain recombines TRBV9 with TRBJ1-6, with TRBD1 matching over 7 bases. CDR1 SGDLS and CDR2 YYNGEE come from the germline V gene. CDR3 length: 16 amino acids. The J segment lost 9 bases and the V segment lost 3 bases, leaving 12 bases of the junction unmatched. Written as DNA, the CDR3 is TGTGCCAGCAGCGCCACAGGGGATCTCTGGGGTTCACCCCTCCACTTT. Residues: CASSATGDLWGSPLHF.

This clone was observed once. One end of the junction fails to match germline, which may point to a read error. V usage is TRBV4-3 and J usage is TRBJ2-6, with D perhaps TRBD2 (6 bases). The germline gives CDR1 LGHNA, CDR2 YSLEER. This CDR3 has 16 residues. CDR3 protein: CASSQFRETGANGLTF. CDR3 DNA: TGCGCCAGCAGCCAGTTCCGGGAGACCGGGGCCAACGGCCTGACTTTC.

The V call is TRBV11-2, the J call TRBJ2-1; TRBD2 might be the D (5 bases). This CDR3 has 14 residues. V lost 5 bases and J 8 bases, leaving 16 bases between the germline ends. Looked up from germline, CDR1 is SGHAT and CDR2 is FQNNGV. CDR3 sequence (DNA): TGTGCCAGCAGCCCTTACACTAGGGCGGATGAGCAGTTCTTC. It yields the protein CASSPYTRADEQFF.

This clone was seen only a few times. This chain joins TRBV7-2 and TRBJ2-3; unclear D gene. The CDR3 is made up of 12 amino acids. Per germline, CDR1 SGHTA and CDR2 FQGNSA. Trimming cost V 4 bases and J 4 bases, with 6 bases left between them. The CDR3: CASSSDSDTQYF. The CDR3 bases are TGTGCCAGCAGCTCCGACTCAGATACGCAGTATTTT.

The rearrangement uses TRBV23-1 and TRBJ2-7, with D perhaps matching TRBD1 (6 bases). TRBV23-1 is identified as an open reading frame with a role that is uncertain. CDR3 length: 17 amino acids. Trimming left V 3 bases short and J 1 base short, with 19 bases between. The CDR3 region is CASSQRETGLGSYEQYF. The CDR3 coding sequence is TGCGCCAGCAGTCAGCGAGAGACAGGATTGGGGTCCTACGAGCAGTACTTC.

The CDR3 region has the DNA TGTGCCAGCAGGGACAGTGGGTTTGTGACCCAGTACTTC. Translating it yields CASRDSGFVTQYF. The J gene is TRBJ2-5, the V gene TRBV6-1; D is possibly TRBD1 (6 bases). Trimming cost V 6 bases and J 7 bases, with 15 bases left between them. The CDR3 runs to 13 residues. Germline V lookup: CDR1 MNHNS, CDR2 SASEGT.

This chain joins TRBV29-1 and TRBJ1-4; D is perhaps TRBD1 (5 bases). Trimming removed 4 bases at V and 8 bases at J, with 8 bases between. Germline V gene sequence: CDR1 SQVTM, CDR2 ANQGSEA. The CDR3 runs to 11 residues. The CDR3 loop is CSVAGGEKLFF. The CDR3 nucleotides read TGCAGCGTTGCGGGGGGGGAAAAACTGTTTTTT.

This chain uses TRBV2 with TRBJ2-5, with 7 bases aligning to TRBD1. V lost 6 bases and J lost 5; bases outside the gene matches: 15. CDR3 length: 16 residues. CDR1 is SNHLY and CDR2 is FYNNEI in the germline V gene. CDR3 nucleotides: TGTGCCAGCAGGGCAATATTAACAGGGGAGCGGGAGACCCAGTACTTC. Protein product: CASRAILTGERETQYF.

The V and J genes are TRBV23-1 and TRBJ1-5; no clear D. TRBV23-1 is labeled an ORF, and its function is uncertain. V lost 5 bases, J lost 0 bases, and 17 bases lay in between. The CDR3 is 17 amino acids. The CDR3 bases are TGCGCCAGCAGTGCCTCTCCGGGTCCATATAGCAATCAGCCCCAGCATTTT. Amino acid sequence: CASSASPGPYSNQPQHF.

The chain recombines TRBV5-1 with TRBJ2-2; TRBD2 aligns across 9 bases. Per germline, CDR1 SGHRS and CDR2 YFSETQ. V was pared by 2 bases and J by 3 bases, with 5 bases of the junction left unmatched. CDR3 length: 16 residues. CDR3 in DNA: TGCGCCAGCAGCTTTTTAGCGGGAGTGGACACCGGGGAGCTGTTTTTT. It specifies CASSFLAGVDTGELFF.

The chain couples TRBV14 to TRBJ1-3, with 7 bases identical to TRBD1. Germline loops: CDR1 SGHDN, CDR2 FVKESK. V was clipped by 2 bases and J by 2 bases; unmatched bases: 9. The CDR3 loop spans 17 amino acids. The CDR3 is CASSQFGGGIAGNTIYF. DNA for the CDR3: TGTGCCAGCAGCCAATTCGGAGGGGGCATAGCTGGAAACACCATATATTTT.

The chain is built from TRBV7-2 and TRBJ2-1, with TRBD1 matching over 7 bases. This CDR3 comprises 15 residues. Germline V gives CDR1 SGHTA, CDR2 FQGNSA. J gave up 3 bases and V 1 base, and 3 bases lay outside the gene matches. The CDR3 DNA follows: TGTGCCAGCAGCTTAGAGGGACAGAGCTACAATGAGCAGTTCTTC. This gives the protein CASSLEGQSYNEQFF.

The V and J genes are TRBV28 and TRBJ2-6, with 9 bases fitting TRBD1. Germline V lookup: CDR1 MDHEN, CDR2 SYDVKM. Trimming cost V 5 bases and J 5 bases; bases outside gene matches: 4. The CDR3 spans 15 residues. CDR3: CASSPGQGRANVLTF. As DNA, the CDR3 is TGTGCCAGCAGTCCTGGACAGGGGAGGGCCAACGTCCTGACTTTC.

This clone was seen more than once but under ten times. The rearrangement joins TRBV28 to TRBJ2-7; maybe TRBD2 (7 bases). The V gene's germline CDR1 is MDHEN and CDR2 SYDVKM. The CDR3 has 15 residues. The V end lost 6 bases, the J end lost 2 bases, and 17 bases lay between the germline ends. CDR3 sequence reads: CASSRLREGAYEQYF. The CDR3 bases are TGTGCCAGCAGCCGATTAAGGGAGGGGGCCTACGAGCAGTACTTC.

The chain joins TRBV28 to TRBJ2-5; weak D call: TRBD2 (5 bases). Germline V gives CDR1 MDHEN, CDR2 SYDVKM. The CDR3 runs 15 residues. V lost 3 bases and J 7 bases, leaving 18 bases between the germline ends. The CDR3, as DNA: TGTGCCAGCAGTTTGGGTGGGAGTTCGCGAATGACCCAGTACTTC. Translating gives CASSLGGSSRMTQYF.